A single sample gave rise to the 10 T cell receptor beta chains below, sequenced in a study of T cells in tumors and immune-related adverse events. Profiled with immunoSEQ multiplex PCR; TCRdb holds only in-frame clones, not every one. The sample has about 11,000 clones, 80% to 95% seen once. The sample consisted of lymph node tissue, taken from a patient treated with anti-PD-1 therapy. These receptors originate from a female donor with metastatic renal cell carcinoma.

The chain has TRBV9 and TRBJ1-6, with 9 bases identical to TRBD1. This CDR3 is built from 16 residues. Germline CDR1 is SGDLS and CDR2 is YYNGEE. With V trimmed by 3 bases and J by 9 bases, 10 bases remained unmatched. The CDR3: CASSGRQGVIGSPLHF. The CDR3 DNA is TGTGCCAGCAGCGGAAGACAGGGGGTTATCGGTTCACCCCTCCACTTT.

The rearrangement uses TRBV9 and TRBJ1-1; D gene unclear. V was pared by 0 bases and J by 2 bases, with 11 bases between. The germline V gene encodes CDR1 SGDLS and CDR2 YYNGEE. The CDR3 runs to 15 residues. For the CDR3, the DNA is TGTGCCAGCAGCGTAGTCGCAGCCGTAAACACTGAAGCTTTCTTT. Amino acid sequence: CASSVVAAVNTEAFF.

The chain recombines TRBV10-3 with TRBJ2-3; D remains ambiguous. This CDR3 region has 11 residues. V was clipped by 4 bases and J by 5 bases, with 4 bases between them. Germline assignment: CDR1 ENHRY and CDR2 SYGVKD. The CDR3 sequence is CAISGGDTQYF. CDR3 sequence (DNA): TGTGCCATCAGTGGAGGAGATACGCAGTATTTT.

The V gene is TRBV28, the J gene TRBJ1-1; possibly TRBD1 for D (6 bases). Germline assignment: CDR1 MDHEN and CDR2 SYDVKM. Trimming took off 3 bases at V and 3 bases at J, with 26 bases between the two ends. This CDR3 region has 19 residues. DNA of the CDR3: TGTGCCAGCAGTTTGGGGCGTGGGGGGCGCGTCGGAACCTACACTGAAGCTTTCTTT. This codes for CASSLGRGGRVGTYTEAFF.

Here the CDR3 DNA reads TGTGCCAGTAGTGGTGGACTAGCGGGGGCCCCCAACACAGATACGCAGTATTTT. It encodes CASSGGLAGAPNTDTQYF. This sequence joins TRBV19 and TRBJ2-3, with 13 bases identical to TRBD2. The CDR3 sequence is 18 residues long. V trimming: 5 bases; J trimming: 2 bases; junction bases outside the gene matches: 10. Per the germline V gene, CDR1 is LNHDA and CDR2 is SQIVND (reference sequence).

This clone was observed once. The chain recombines TRBV5-8 with TRBJ2-6, with 12 bases aligning to TRBD1. V shed 0 bases and J 2 bases; nucleotides not matched to a gene: 3. The V gene's germline CDR1 is SGHTS and CDR2 YDEGEE. The CDR3 is 18 residues long. In DNA form, the CDR3 reads TGTGCCAGCAGCTTGGTCGGGACAGGGGGCGCTGGGGCCAACGTCCTGACTTTC. Its protein product is CASSLVGTGGAGANVLTF. Full variable domain (missing parts from reference TRBV5-8 and TRBJ2-6): EAGVTQSPTHLIKTRGQQATLRCSPISGHTSVYWYQQALGLGLQFLLWYDEGEERNRGNFPPRFSGRQFPNYSSELNVNALELEDSALYLCASSLVGTGGAGANVLTFGAGSRLTVL.

This clone was picked up one time. The CDR3 is CASHTGRGVNTDTQYF. CDR3 DNA: TGTGCCAGCCATACCGGTCGGGGAGTGAACACAGATACGCAGTATTTT. The chain couples TRBV2 to TRBJ2-3; D may be TRBD2 (5 bases). Germline V lookup: CDR1 SNHLY, CDR2 FYNNEI. Trimming took 8 bases from V and 2 from J, leaving 20 bases between them. The CDR3 is made up of 16 amino acids.

The chain uses TRBV19 and TRBJ1-2; D ambiguous. This CDR3 spans 15 amino acids. Trimming left V 3 bases short and J 4 bases short, with 15 bases between. In germline, CDR1 is LNHDA, CDR2 SQIVND (reference sequence). The CDR3: CASSITLDIPYGYTF. CDR3 nucleotide sequence: TGTGCCAGTAGTATCACCCTCGACATACCCTATGGCTACACCTTC.

The V call is TRBV27, the J call TRBJ1-5; D gene uncertain. This CDR3 is 13 amino acids long. V lost 0 bases to trimming and J lost 5 bases, with 5 bases between them. CDR1 and CDR2 from the germline V gene are MNHEY and SMNVEV (reference sequence). Written as DNA, the CDR3 is TGTGCCAGCAGTTTATCCGTGGATCAGCCCCAGCATTTT. As protein: CASSLSVDQPQHF.

The chain links TRBV27 to TRBJ2-1, with 8 bases fitting TRBD2. Germline CDR1 reads MNHEY; CDR2 reads SMNVEV (reference sequence). Unmatched junction bases numbered 6, after V lost 7 bases and J lost 4 bases. The CDR3 sequence is 14 residues long. CDR3 nucleotide sequence: TGTGCCAGCAATAGCGGGGACTTTTACAATGAGCAGTTCTTC. It translates to CASNSGDFYNEQFF.